Below are 2 T cell receptor beta chains sequenced from a single sample in a study of blood T cell repertoires in COVID-19. Sequencing used immunoSEQ multiplex PCR; TCRdb keeps in-frame clones, though not all of them. The sample lists 70,000 to 95,000 clones, 85% to 95% occurring once. The material sequenced was peripheral blood. These receptors all come from a woman aged 60-75 years with active COVID-19.

This rearrangement joins TRBV19 to TRBJ2-1, with D maybe TRBD2 (5 bases). Germline CDR1 is LNHDA and CDR2 is SQIVND (reference sequence). The CDR3 sequence is 15 residues long. Trimming stripped 3 bases from V and 1 base from J, with 10 bases between. Here the CDR3 reads CASSMERRSYNEQFF. DNA for the CDR3: TGTGCCAGTAGTATGGAGCGGAGATCCTACAATGAGCAGTTCTTC.

The chain recombines TRBV20-1 with TRBJ1-2, with D perhaps TRBD1 (6 bases). The CDR3 sequence is 12 residues long. CDR1 is DFQATT and CDR2 is SNEGSKA in the germline V gene (reference sequence). Trimming pared 3 bases from V and 4 bases from J, leaving 9 bases between. CDR3 nucleotides: TGCAGTGCTAGTGGACAGACCTATGGCTACACCTTC. It yields the protein CSASGQTYGYTF.